The rows below give T cell receptor beta chains drawn from one sample of a study of CD8 T cells in ankylosing spondylitis. TCRdb reprocessed the 5' RACE reads with MiXCR, giving one entry per CDR3 protein. The sample holds around 230,000 distinct CDR3 sequences, 7.5% to 9.5% seen once. Sequencing used blood, either unsorted or a sorted T cell fraction (not recorded which). The source of these receptors is a female donor with ankylosing spondylitis or in good health (not recorded which). CDR3s include the opening cysteine and the closing phenylalanine or tryptophan. D genes are given only for firm matches. Clone size is stated in some rows and not others, as once, few, many or a class when expanded.

v_gene	j_gene	abundance	d_gene	CDR3nt	CDR3aa
TRBV5-6	TRBJ1-1	many	TRBD1	TGTGCCAGCAGCGGGGAGGACAGGGCGGGCACTGAAGCTTTCTTT	CASSGEDRAGTEAFF
TRBV6-2/TRBV6-3	TRBJ2-7	many	.	TGTGCCAGCACTCGTCAGGGAGATAGGTTGGTCTACGAGCAGTACTTC	CASTRQGDRLVYEQYF
TRBV5-8	TRBJ1-5	many	TRBD1	TGTGCCAGCAGCTTTGGGACAGGGAGCCAGCCCCAGCATTTT	CASSFGTGSQPQHF
TRBV20-1	TRBJ2-3	many	.	TGCAGTGCTAGAGCGGGAGATAGCACAGATACGCAGTATTTT	CSARAGDSTDTQYF
TRBV20-1	TRBJ2-1	many	TRBD2	TGCAGTGCTCCGGGACTAGCGGGAGGTGGTAGATCCTACAATGAGCAGTTCTTC	CSAPGLAGGGRSYNEQFF
TRBV18	TRBJ2-7	many	TRBD1	TGTGCCAGCTCACCTCGGACAGGGTCAACCTACGAGCAGTACTTC	CASSPRTGSTYEQYF
TRBV4-2	TRBJ2-1	many	TRBD2	TGTGCCAGCAGTGGACTAGCGGGAGAGTACAATGAGCAGTTCTTC	CASSGLAGEYNEQFF
TRBV7-2	TRBJ2-7	few	.	TGTGCCAGCAGCTCTCCAGACTTCTACCTCTACGAGCAGTACTTC	CASSSPDFYLYEQYF
TRBV5-1	TRBJ2-7	few	TRBD2	TGCGCCAGCAGCTTCGGACTAGCGGGAGTAAGTAGCACCTACGAGCAGTACTTC	CASSFGLAGVSSTYEQYF
TRBV12-3/TRBV12-4	TRBJ2-7	few	.	TGTGCCAGCAGTTTGTGGGGGCAGTCTACTAGGGAGCAGTACTTC	CASSLWGQSTREQYF
TRBV5-6	TRBJ1-1	many	.	TGTGCCAGCAGCTTCGGGCGGATGAACACTGAAGCTTTCTTT	CASSFGRMNTEAFF
TRBV7-2	TRBJ2-1	.	.	TGTGCCAGCAGCCAGAGGGACTCCCCCGATGAGCAGTTCTTC	CASSQRDSPDEQFF
TRBV11-2	TRBJ2-3	few	.	TGTGCCAGCAGCTTAGATAGGCTTTCAGATACGCAGTATTTT	CASSLDRLSDTQYF
TRBV6-2/TRBV6-3	TRBJ2-3	many	.	TGTGCCAGCAGTGATAAGCGGACGCAGTATTTT	CASSDKRTQYF
TRBV20-1	TRBJ2-2	.	.	TGCAGTGCTTCGGAACACCAAACGAACACCGGGGACCTGTTTTTT	CSASEHQTNTGDLFF
TRBV10-3	TRBJ2-3	many	TRBD2	TGTGCCATCAGGGTAGCGGGAGACGCAGATACGCAGTATTTT	CAIRVAGDADTQYF
TRBV5-1	TRBJ1-2	many	.	TGCGCCAGCAGACCCACAGGGCCGGTGGGAGGCTACACCTTC	CASRPTGPVGGYTF
TRBV2	TRBJ2-3	many	.	.	CASSTSPGLVSDTQYF
TRBV7-9	TRBJ2-5	many	TRBD2	TGTGCCAGCAGCTACGTAGCGGGAGGGATTTTGCAAGAGACCCAGTACTTC	CASSYVAGGILQETQYF
TRBV3-1	TRBJ2-5	.	TRBD2	TGTGCCAGCAGCCGGTCTAGCGGGAAAGAGACCCAGTACTTC	CASSRSSGKETQYF
TRBV7-2	TRBJ1-2	.	.	TGTGCCAGCAGCTTAGCAATACCCGGGCAGGGGTCGGGTGGCTACACCTTC	CASSLAIPGQGSGGYTF
TRBV20-1	TRBJ2-7	many	.	TGCAGTGCTAGAGCGGCTTACAGCTCCTACGAGCAGTACTTC	CSARAAYSSYEQYF
TRBV5-1	TRBJ2-3	many	TRBD2	TGCGCCAGCAGCTTGGACCTAGCGGGAGAAGATACGCAGTATTTT	CASSLDLAGEDTQYF
TRBV3-1	TRBJ2-7	many	.	TGTGCCAGCAGCCAAGAGGCTGGCGGGTTTACCTACGAGCAGTACTTC	CASSQEAGGFTYEQYF
TRBV20-1	TRBJ2-1	many	.	TGCAGTGCTAGCCAAGGGAGTTCCTACAATGAGCAGTTCTTC	CSASQGSSYNEQFF
TRBV5-5	TRBJ1-1	many	.	TGTGCCAGCAGCTTGTTAGGGAACACTGAAGCTTTCTTT	CASSLLGNTEAFF
TRBV12-3/TRBV12-4	TRBJ2-3	.	.	TGTGCCAGCAACTCCTGGGGCGGGACCGCAGATACGCAGTATTTT	CASNSWGGTADTQYF
TRBV28	TRBJ2-7	.	.	TGTGCCAGCAGTTTCACCGGGGACTCCTACGAGCAGTACTTC	CASSFTGDSYEQYF
TRBV25-1	TRBJ2-7	many	.	TGTGCCAGCAGTGGGGGATTGTCCTACGAGCAGTACTTC	CASSGGLSYEQYF
TRBV7-9	TRBJ1-1	many	.	TGTGCCAGCAGCGCGGGCTGGGCTGAAGCTTTCTTT	CASSAGWAEAFF
TRBV29-1	TRBJ2-5	many	.	TGCAGCGTTGGAAGTCAGGCCCAAGAGACCCAGTACTTC	CSVGSQAQETQYF
TRBV6-6	TRBJ2-3	few	.	TGTGCCAGCAGTTACTCGAAACCGGGAGAGGGTTATACGCAGTATTTT	CASSYSKPGEGYTQYF
TRBV24-1	TRBJ2-1	.	TRBD2	TGTGCCACCGGGAGGGGCCATGAGCAGTTCTTC	CATGRGHEQFF
TRBV11-2	TRBJ1-1	many	.	TGTGCCAGCAGCTTGGAGGGCCCCTCTATGAACACTGAAGCTTTCTTT	CASSLEGPSMNTEAFF
TRBV7-2	TRBJ2-7	few	TRBD1	TGTGCCAGCAGCTTGGGACAGGGGATTCACTACGAGCAGTACTTC	CASSLGQGIHYEQYF
TRBV3-1	TRBJ2-5	many	TRBD1	TGTGCCAGCAGCCCGACGCTCTACCGGGACAGGGGCCAAGAGACCCAGTACTTC	CASSPTLYRDRGQETQYF
TRBV5-1	TRBJ2-5	.	TRBD2	TGCGCCAGCAGCTACATTAGCGGGCCGCAAGAGACCCAGTACTTC	CASSYISGPQETQYF
TRBV7-8	TRBJ2-1	many	.	TGTGCCAGCAACCGGCCCCCGCTGAGGACCTACAATGAGCAGTTCTTC	CASNRPPLRTYNEQFF
TRBV10-2	TRBJ2-5	many	TRBD2	TGCGCCAGCAGTGAGGGTTGGTTGAGCGGGAGAGAGACCCAGTACTTC	CASSEGWLSGRETQYF
TRBV11-2	TRBJ2-1	many	TRBD2	TGTGCCAGCAGACAGCGGGAGGGTTACAATGAGCAGTTCTTC	CASRQREGYNEQFF
TRBV5-1	TRBJ1-4	many	.	TGCGCCAGCAGCTTGGCCCGGGGTGCTAATGAAAAACTGTTTTTT	CASSLARGANEKLFF
TRBV10-3	TRBJ2-1	few	.	TGTGCCATCAGTCAAGGTGGGGGCCCCAATGAGCAGTTCTTC	CAISQGGGPNEQFF
TRBV7-9	TRBJ2-5	many	.	TGTGCCAGCAGCTTAAACGCGGGGACAAGGGAGACCCAGTACTTC	CASSLNAGTRETQYF
TRBV7-9	TRBJ2-7	.	.	TGTGCCAGCAGCTCAGGGGGGAGTCACGAGCAGTACTTC	CASSSGGSHEQYF
TRBV12-3/TRBV12-4	TRBJ2-7	many	TRBD2	TGTGCCAGCGGGGGGACTAGCAGGATCCACGAGCAGTACTTC	CASGGTSRIHEQYF
TRBV6-2/TRBV6-3	TRBJ1-3	.	.	TGTGCCAGCAGTTACTTCGACCGAGGAAACACCATATATTTT	CASSYFDRGNTIYF
TRBV5-1	TRBJ1-2	many	.	TGCGCCAGCAGCTTGAATGGGGACTATGGCTACACCTTC	CASSLNGDYGYTF
TRBV19	TRBJ2-7	many	.	TGTGCCAGTAGCGTTTTTGAAAGGGGCAACTACGAGCAGTACTTC	CASSVFERGNYEQYF
TRBV30	TRBJ1-1	many	.	TGTGCCTGGAGCAGATCGAACACTGAAGCTTTCTTT	CAWSRSNTEAFF
TRBV20-1	TRBJ2-1	many	TRBD2	TGCAGTGCTGGAGGACTAGCGGGACGCGATGAGCAGTTCTTC	CSAGGLAGRDEQFF
TRBV7-2	TRBJ1-3	many	.	TGTGCCAGCAGCTCAGGCACCCCCGGCTCTGGAAACACCATATATTTT	CASSSGTPGSGNTIYF
TRBV5-6	TRBJ1-4	many	.	TGTGCCAGCAGCTTGGATTTGGGGAGGGAAAAACTGTTTTTT	CASSLDLGREKLFF
TRBV5-1	TRBJ2-3	.	TRBD2	TGCGCCAGCGCGGGACTAGCGGGAGGTACAGATACGCAGTATTTT	CASAGLAGGTDTQYF